The rows below give T cell receptor beta chains drawn from one sample of a study of shared clonotypes between healthy human individuals. Sequenced by immunoSEQ multiplex PCR; TCRdb stores in-frame clones only, minus some. The repertoire holds about 480,000 clones, with less than 85% as singletons. What was sequenced was PBMCs. The receptors come from a middle-aged woman in good health. Some clones in this sample may be carry-over from other donors' samples. The CDR3 runs from the conserved cysteine through the conserved F or W. The D gene is left open where the match is weak. The listing skips clone size in some rows; elsewhere it reads once, few, many or a size class.

J	size	V	D	DNA	CDR3
TRBJ2-7	few	TRBV11-2	-	TGTGCCAGCAGCCCTACCCCTGAAGTGGGTGAGCAGTACTTC	CASSPTPEVGEQYF
TRBJ1-2	once	TRBV19	-	TGTGCCAGTAGTCCCCGAACGGACTATGGCTACACCTTC	CASSPRTDYGYTF
TRBJ1-5	-	TRBV7-9	-	TGTGCCAGCAGCTTACGGGACGATCAGCCCCAGCATTTT	CASSLRDDQPQHF
TRBJ2-7	once	TRBV11-1	-	TGTGCCAGCAGCTTAGTAGGTTACGAGCAGTACTTC	CASSLVGYEQYF
TRBJ2-5	once	TRBV29-1	-	TGCAGCGTTGTAGTGACGGGTAAGGAGACCCAGTACTTC	CSVVVTGKETQYF
TRBJ2-5	-	TRBV5-1	-	TGCGCCAGCAGCTTGGAAGGGCAGGAGGGGACCCAGTACTTC	CASSLEGQEGTQYF
TRBJ2-3	-	TRBV2	TRBD2	TGTGCCAGCAGGACTAGCGGGGGGAGCACAGATACGCAGTATTTT	CASRTSGGSTDTQYF
TRBJ1-5	-	TRBV19	TRBD1	TGTGCCAGTACCCGGACAGGGGCCGGGCAGCCCCAGCATTTT	CASTRTGAGQPQHF
TRBJ2-2	-	TRBV19	-	TGTGCCAGCAGACCAAGGGCCGGGGAGCTGTTTTTT	CASRPRAGELFF
TRBJ1-4	-	TRBV18	-	TGTGCCAGCTCCCCCTCGGGGCAACTGTTTTTT	CASSPSGQLFF
TRBJ2-1	few	TRBV5-1	-	TGCGCCAGCAGCTTGGCCCCGGGAGTTCATAATGAGCAGTTCTTC	CASSLAPGVHNEQFF
TRBJ2-3	many	TRBV6-1	-	TGTGCCAGCAGCCCAAGACCACCAAACACAGATACGCAGTATTTT	CASSPRPPNTDTQYF
TRBJ2-3	few	TRBV5-1	TRBD2	TGCGCCAGCAGCACAGCGGGAGTGGACACAGATACGCAGTATTTT	CASSTAGVDTDTQYF
TRBJ1-5	-	TRBV7-9	TRBD1	TGTGCCAGCAGCGGGCAGGGGGATCAGCCCCAGCATTTT	CASSGQGDQPQHF
TRBJ2-5	once	TRBV7-2	-	TGTGCCAGCAGCATACGACTGGGTAGGGGAGAGACCCAGTACTTC	CASSIRLGRGETQYF
TRBJ1-4	once	TRBV9	TRBD1	TGTGCCAGCAGCGTAGGCAGCCACAGGGGCGGGGATGGAGAAAAACTGTTTTTT	CASSVGSHRGGDGEKLFF
TRBJ2-1	-	TRBV6-1	-	TGTGCCAGCAGCGCGAGAGACAATGAGCAGTTCTTC	CASSARDNEQFF
TRBJ1-1	few	TRBV19	-	TGTGCCAGTAGTATGGTGAACACTGAAGCTTTCTTT	CASSMVNTEAFF
TRBJ1-5	-	TRBV19	-	TGTGCCAGTTCACGGACGGGAGGTAATCAGCCCCAGCATTTT	CASSRTGGNQPQHF
TRBJ1-2	-	TRBV18	-	TGTGCCAGCTCATCCGGGACGGTCCCTAACTATGGCTACACCTTC	CASSSGTVPNYGYTF
TRBJ1-1	few	TRBV10-3	TRBD1	TGTGCCATCAGTGTCAGCGACAGGGGGACTGAAGCTTTCTTT	CAISVSDRGTEAFF
TRBJ2-1	-	TRBV9	-	TGTGCCAGCAGCGTGCAAGGGAGCACCTACAATGAGCAGTTCTTC	CASSVQGSTYNEQFF
TRBJ2-1	-	TRBV11-3	TRBD2	TGTGCCAGCAGCTTAGGAACGACTAGCGGGAGCTACAATGAGCAGTTCTTC	CASSLGTTSGSYNEQFF
TRBJ2-5	-	TRBV7-8	-	TGTGCCAGCAGCCGAGATAGCGGTACCCAGTACTTC	CASSRDSGTQYF
TRBJ1-3	once	TRBV29-1	TRBD1	TGCAGCGTTGCCCTGGGACAGGGAGCTACTGGAAACACCATATATTTT	CSVALGQGATGNTIYF
TRBJ2-1	-	TRBV19	TRBD2	TGTGCCAGTAGTCCAAGCGGGAGCCTTTACAATGAGCAGTTCTTC	CASSPSGSLYNEQFF
TRBJ2-5	-	TRBV7-9	-	TGTGCCAGCAGCCCGCGGACAGCCCACCAAGAGACCCAGTACTTC	CASSPRTAHQETQYF
TRBJ1-2	-	TRBV18	-	TGTGCCAGCTCACTACGACAGGAGATAGACTATGGCTACACCTTC	CASSLRQEIDYGYTF
TRBJ2-7	-	TRBV7-3	-	TGTGCCAGCAGCTACGACCGGGGCGAGCAGTACTTC	CASSYDRGEQYF
TRBJ2-1	-	TRBV18	-	TGTGCCAGCTCACCGACGGGGCAATACAATGAGCAGTTCTTC	CASSPTGQYNEQFF
TRBJ2-5	-	TRBV7-7	-	TGTGCTAGCAGCAGCCGTTCACAAGAGACCCAGTACTTC	CASSSRSQETQYF
TRBJ1-4	-	TRBV27	-	TGTGCCAGCAGTTCGTTACAGGTCGGAAGGCTGTTTTTT	CASSSLQVGRLFF
TRBJ2-7	-	TRBV15	-	TGTGCCACCAGCAGAGATAGGGGAACCAGGGACGAGCAGTACTTC	CATSRDRGTRDEQYF
TRBJ1-3	few	TRBV5-1	-	TGCGCCAGCAGCTTGGCCCCGGGGGGAAACACCATATATTTT	CASSLAPGGNTIYF
TRBJ2-1	-	TRBV28	-	TGTGCCAGCAGTGCCGGGTCGCTGGACTACAATGAGCAGTTCTTC	CASSAGSLDYNEQFF
TRBJ1-4	few	TRBV4-1	-	TGCGCCAGCAGCCAAGGGCTGGGATCCGACATCCGAAATGAAAAACTGTTTTTT	CASSQGLGSDIRNEKLFF
TRBJ2-1	once	TRBV10-3	-	TGTGCCATCAGTGAGTCGGGGGCGAGGGTTGGGTCCTACAATGAGCAGTTCTTC	CAISESGARVGSYNEQFF
TRBJ2-1	many	TRBV28	TRBD2	TGTGCCAGCAGTTTGACGGGTAGCGGGAGGGTCGGTTACAATGAGCAGTTCTTC	CASSLTGSGRVGYNEQFF
TRBJ2-2	-	TRBV7-3	-	TGTGCCAGCAGCAAAATTGGGGGCCCCGGGGAGCTGTTTTTT	CASSKIGGPGELFF
TRBJ2-3	-	TRBV9	-	TGTGCCAGCAGCGTAGGGGGTAGCGACTCCACAGATACGCAGTATTTT	CASSVGGSDSTDTQYF
TRBJ2-7	-	TRBV2	-	TGTGCCAGCAGTCAGCCGGGACGCTTGCCCTACGAGCAGTACTTC	CASSQPGRLPYEQYF
TRBJ2-1	few	TRBV19	TRBD2	TGTGCCAGTAGTATAGCGGCGGGGGGCGATGAGCAGTTCTTC	CASSIAAGGDEQFF
TRBJ1-4	-	TRBV18	-	TGTGCCAGCTCACCAGGGATGGGTGAAAAACTGTTTTTT	CASSPGMGEKLFF
TRBJ1-1	once	TRBV19	-	TGTGCCAGTAGTTTAAGACAGGATCTGAACGCTTTCTTT	CASSLRQDLNAFF
TRBJ2-7	-	TRBV11-1	TRBD2	TGTGCCAGCAGCTTAGGGGGCGGGGGTCCCTACGAGCAGTACTTC	CASSLGGGGPYEQYF
TRBJ1-4	many	TRBV9	-	TGTGCCAGCAGCGCGGGGGGAGCTAATGAAAAACTGTTTTTT	CASSAGGANEKLFF